This T cell receptor (beta chain) was sequenced for a study of neoadjuvant anti-PD-1 for oral cavity cancer. General observations from the study: PBMC Gini-index clonality exceeded responders' in non-responders post-nivolumab. Higher pretreatment blood Treg/Th17 ratios correlated with higher pretreatment blood and lower post-treatment tumor TCRbeta clonality. Only a few patients per response group were TCR-analyzed; validation needed.

Germline V CDR1 and CDR2: SGDLS, YYNGEE. Trimming took off 0 bases at V and 0 bases at J, with 9 bases between the two ends. The CDR3 spans 16 residues. Produced via immunoSEQ multiplex PCR; TCRdb's table is partial and in-frame only. The data show about 16,000 clones, around 72% seen once. In regard to this clone: As yet, its antigen is unknown.

V is TRBV9 and J is TRBJ2-2; D gene unclear. The starting material was PBMCs, obtained before nivolumab (anti-PD-1) treatment. This sequence originates from a person aged 40 to 85 with oral cavity squamous cell carcinoma. The CDR3 sequence is CASSVGAASNTGELFF. CDR3 coding DNA: TGTGCCAGCAGCGTAGGGGCTGCCTCGAACACCGGGGAGCTGTTTTTT.